This T cell receptor beta chain was profiled in a study of shared clonotypes between healthy human individuals. Study observations and caveats: Incomplete sequencing of sorted subsets was indicated by rarefaction despite large depth.

In germline, CDR1 is KGHSH, CDR2 LQKENI. There are 18 residues in the CDR3. After removal of 5 bases from V and 0 bases from J, the junction contained 12 bases not matched to a gene. Sorted-subset replicate PCR reactions were performed with approximately 190 ng DNA, corresponding to 30,000 or so T cell genomes. TCRdb's copy holds only in-frame clones and misses some; the assay was immunoSEQ multiplex PCR. This sample yields approximately 1.5 million clones, of which approximately 98% are seen a single time; about 0.42% belongs to the top ten. A note on this clone: Its matching antigen is unknown.

Splitting of CD4+ cells produced CD45RA+ naive and CD45RA-negative memory subsets. The sequence came from a man aged 30 to 39 in good health. Specimen: naive CD4+ T cells sorted from blood. Subset noted: CD45RA+ positively selected. This chain uses TRBV18 with TRBJ2-2; 7 positions match TRBD2. CDR3 in amino acids: CASSYEGLAVANTGELFF. CDR3 nucleotide sequence: TGTGCCAGCTCATACGAGGGGCTAGCGGTCGCGAACACCGGGGAGCTGTTTTTT.